The subject of this entry is one T cell receptor beta chain. This sample is part of a study of blood T cell repertoires in COVID-19. Measured with immunoSEQ multiplex PCR; TCRdb has only the in-frame clones, and not every one. The sample has about 150,000 clones, 78% seen once. Germline assignment: CDR1 SGHDN and CDR2 FVKESK. There are 14 residues in the CDR3. V shed 7 bases and J shed 2 bases, with 13 bases lying between them. V gene TRBV14 combines with J gene TRBJ2-3; a possible D gene is TRBD1 (5 bases). This TCR was sampled from a man older than 75 with acute or convalescent COVID-19. Sequencing used peripheral blood. The CDR3 sequence is CASNRQSITDTQYF. As DNA, the CDR3 is TGTGCCAGCAACCGACAGTCTATCACAGATACGCAGTATTTT.